What follows are 32 T cell receptor beta chains derived from one specimen sequenced in a study of T cell clusters in autoimmune cytopenias. One tube held mixed TRB-A and TRB-B primer pools for touch-down PCR. Reprocessing the multiplex PCR reads, TCRdb reports a single entry for every CDR3 protein and omits DNA. The sample has approximately 1,800 distinct CDR3 sequences. Approximately 40,000 genome equivalents of blood DNA were amplified for TRB. The same data also went into a second study, on T cell repertoires in aging, cancer and after chemotherapy.

The sample comprised peripheral blood. These TCRs come from a human donor with chronic lymphocytic leukemia.

In terms of frequency, this clonotype is medium-sized. The chain couples TRBV19 to TRBJ2-5. Germline CDR1 LNHDA, CDR2 SQIVND (reference sequence). The CDR3 spans 12 residues. This CDR3 is CASSLTQETQYF.

This clonotype is called medium-sized based on its frequency. CDR3 protein: CASSRGGSTSGNTIYF. The chain has TRBV6-6 and TRBJ1-3; TCRdb selects TRBD1, and the lack of DNA leaves this call unchecked. Germline-derived CDR1 and CDR2 are MNHNY and SVGAGI (reference sequence). The CDR3 sequence is 16 residues long.

Measured by frequency, this clonotype is large. V usage is TRBV6-5 and J usage is TRBJ2-7; there is no DNA to check the TCRdb D call of TRBD2. Germline V gene lookup returns CDR1 MNHEY and CDR2 SVGAGI. This CDR3 comprises 14 residues. CDR3 sequence reads: CASSSPGPASEQYF.

This clonotype is deemed medium-sized by its frequency. This chain joins TRBV10-3 and TRBJ2-7; TCRdb selects TRBD1, and the lack of DNA leaves this call unchecked. The CDR3 totals 13 residues. Per the germline V gene, CDR1 is ENHRY and CDR2 is SYGVKD. CDR3 loop: CAISDSGASEQYF.

This clonotype ranks as medium-sized in terms of frequency. The chain uses TRBV6-5 and TRBJ1-6. Germline loops: CDR1 MNHEY, CDR2 SVGAGI. This CDR3 comprises 17 residues. The CDR3 reads CASSGGPQSSYNSPLHF.

This chain connects TRBV7-9 to TRBJ2-7; TCRdb's D call of TRBD1 is untestable without DNA. CDR1 is SEHNR, CDR2 FQNEAQ, per germline (reference sequence). The CDR3 totals 16 residues. The CDR3 sequence is CASSFTQGTGSYEQYF.

By frequency, this clonotype registers medium-sized. V usage is TRBV6-5 and J usage is TRBJ2-7; there is no DNA to check the TCRdb D call of TRBD1. Looked up from germline, CDR1 is MNHEY and CDR2 is SVGAGI. The CDR3 has 15 amino acids. CDR3 sequence reads: CASSYSGTLNYEQYF.

This clonotype is medium-sized by frequency. CDR3: CASSFSSGGYNEQFF. This chain joins TRBV5-1 and TRBJ2-1; TCRdb calls TRBD2, which cannot be checked without DNA. Germline V gives CDR1 SGHRS, CDR2 YFSETQ. This CDR3 region has 15 residues.

By frequency, this clonotype is medium-sized. This sequence joins TRBV18 and TRBJ1-5; TCRdb outputs TRBD1, but without DNA this stays unchecked. Germline-derived CDR1 and CDR2 are KGHSH and LQKENI. The CDR3 covers 13 residues. The CDR3 loop is CASSPDTNQPQHF.

This clonotype counts as medium-sized (0.01 to 0.1%) by frequency. This chain connects TRBV19 to TRBJ1-1; TCRdb designates TRBD1, a call that cannot be tested without DNA. Germline V gene sequence: CDR1 LNHDA, CDR2 SQIVND (reference sequence). This CDR3 has 17 amino acids. The CDR3 protein is CASSVSRQLQMNTEAFF.

This clonotype shows up as medium-sized (0.01 to 0.1%) by frequency. The chain joins TRBV10-1 to TRBJ2-3; with no DNA, the TCRdb D assignment of TRBD2 cannot be verified. CDR1 is WNHNN and CDR2 is SYGVQD in the germline V gene (reference sequence). The length of the CDR3 is 16 residues. CDR3 amino acids: CASSSGRASGTDTQYF.

This clonotype is medium-sized (0.01 to 0.1%) by frequency. The gene calls are TRBV7-9 and TRBJ2-3. This CDR3 region has 17 residues. CDR1 and CDR2 (germline): SEHNR, FQNEAQ (reference sequence). The CDR3 protein is CASSPWSRISSTDTQYF.

This clonotype shows up as medium-sized by frequency. The chain employs TRBV7-2 and TRBJ2-3; TCRdb reports TRBD2, a call that lacks DNA to check it against. CDR1 and CDR2 from the germline V gene are SGHTA and FQGNSA. The CDR3 spans 11 residues. The chain's CDR3 is CALGYGGGAVF.

Frequency places this clonotype as medium-sized (0.01 to 0.1%). The chain couples TRBV12-3 or TRBV12-4 to TRBJ2-2; the TRBD1 assignment by TCRdb is unverifiable without DNA. The CDR3 is made up of 15 amino acids. The CDR3 loop reads CASSLQGAGTGELFF.

This chain links TRBV7-2 with TRBJ2-3; the TRBD1 assignment by TCRdb is unverifiable without DNA. The CDR3 spans 15 residues. CDR1 SGHTA and CDR2 FQGNSA come from the germline V gene. This CDR3 is CASSLLGALTDTQYF.

According to its frequency, this clonotype is medium-sized. The gene calls are TRBV6-2 or TRBV6-3 and TRBJ2-1. Germline assignment: CDR1 MNHEY and CDR2 SVGEGT. The length of the CDR3 is 16 residues. The CDR3 is CASSYPDSLTYNEQFF.

This chain links TRBV7-2 with TRBJ1-1. Germline V gene data show CDR1 as SGHTA and CDR2 as FQGNSA. The CDR3 runs to 12 residues. The CDR3 spells CASSLTNTEAFF.

This clonotype is labeled medium-sized based on frequency. The CDR3 spells CASNHRGGGLEQYF. The gene calls are TRBV6-1 and TRBJ2-7; TCRdb's assignment of TRBD1 cannot be checked, as there is no DNA. This CDR3 has 14 amino acids. Germline-derived CDR1 and CDR2 are MNHNS and SASEGT.

The genes are TRBV2 and TRBJ1-5. This CDR3 comprises 14 residues. Germline V CDR1 and CDR2: SNHLY, FYNNEI. CDR3 amino acids: CASSGALSNQPQHF.

This clonotype is called medium-sized based on its frequency. The V and J genes are TRBV6-5 and TRBJ2-5; TCRdb reports TRBD2, a call that lacks DNA to check it against. The V gene's germline CDR1 is MNHEY and CDR2 SVGAGI. This CDR3 contains 16 residues. CDR3 in amino acids: CASSYSGTSGAETQYF.

This clonotype is classed as medium-sized by frequency. The gene calls are TRBV6-2 or TRBV6-3 and TRBJ1-2. This CDR3 contains 13 residues. CDR1 MNHEY and CDR2 SVGEGT come from the germline V gene. Here the CDR3 reads CASSRTDNYGYTF.

This clonotype shows up as medium-sized by frequency. CDR3 residues: CASNPGSGQPQHF. The J gene is TRBJ1-5, the V gene TRBV6-6; TCRdb outputs TRBD1, but without DNA this stays unchecked. The V gene's germline CDR1 is MNHNY and CDR2 SVGAGI (reference sequence). This CDR3 is built from 13 residues.

This clonotype is classed as medium-sized by frequency. This chain joins TRBV6-6 and TRBJ2-3; there is no DNA to check the TCRdb D call of TRBD1. In germline, CDR1 is MNHNY, CDR2 SVGAGI (reference sequence). The CDR3 consists of 15 residues. The chain's CDR3 is CASSYGGGRGDTQYF.

This clonotype registers large (0.1 to 1%) by frequency. V is TRBV6-5 and J is TRBJ2-3. There are 13 residues in the CDR3. The germline gives CDR1 MNHEY, CDR2 SVGAGI. This CDR3 is CASRVQGADTQYF.

This chain uses TRBV7-2 with TRBJ1-2; there is no DNA to check the TCRdb D call of TRBD1. This CDR3 contains 15 residues. The germline V gene has CDR1 SGHTA and CDR2 FQGNSA. CDR3 sequence: CASSPDRAVTMGYTF. Based on the CDR3 plus reference TRBV7-2 and TRBJ1-2, the full variable domain is GAGVSQSPSNKVTEKGKDVELRCDPISGHTALYWYRQSLGQGLEFLIYFQGNSAPDKSGLPSDRFSAERTGGSVSTLTIQRTQQEDSAVYLCASSPDRAVTMGYTFGSGTRLTVV.

This clonotype shows up as medium-sized (0.01 to 0.1%) by frequency. The gene calls are TRBV12-3 or TRBV12-4 and TRBJ2-3; the D call from TCRdb, TRBD2, cannot be confirmed without DNA. The CDR3 sequence is 16 residues long. This chain's CDR3 is CAGSPGGQFRTDTQYF.

Considering frequency, this clonotype is medium-sized. The rearrangement links TRBV20-1 to TRBJ2-1; no DNA is available, so the TRBD2 call from TCRdb remains unchecked. This CDR3 is built from 14 residues. CDR1 is DFQATT and CDR2 is SNEGSKA in the germline V gene (reference sequence). Here the CDR3 reads CSARDRVASNEQFF.

In terms of frequency, this clonotype is medium-sized. The rearrangement joins TRBV12-3 or TRBV12-4 to TRBJ1-1; TCRdb reports TRBD1, a call that lacks DNA to check it against. The CDR3 covers 12 residues. The CDR3 here is CASSFGAEMSFF.

By frequency, this clonotype registers medium-sized. The chain combines TRBV18 with TRBJ2-3. The CDR3 loop spans 14 amino acids. CDR1 KGHSH and CDR2 LQKENI come from the germline V gene. CDR3 amino acids: CASSPYDNTDTQYF.

According to its frequency, this clonotype is medium-sized. V is TRBV19 and J is TRBJ2-5; without DNA, the TCRdb call of TRBD2 cannot be checked. Germline V lookup: CDR1 LNHDA, CDR2 SQIVND (reference sequence). This CDR3 has 15 residues. CDR3 in amino acids: CASSHSRPTGETQYF.

The chain's CDR3 is CASSPLGISYGYTF. The chain has TRBV10-1 and TRBJ1-2; TCRdb names TRBD1, which stays unverified in the absence of DNA. CDR3 size: 14 residues. Germline CDR1 WNHNN, CDR2 SYGVQD (reference sequence).

This clonotype is identified as large from frequency. The chain carries TRBV6-5 and TRBJ2-7; TCRdb calls TRBD1, which cannot be checked without DNA. The CDR3 spans 13 residues. The germline V gene encodes CDR1 MNHEY and CDR2 SVGAGI. CDR3 in amino acids: CASSYSAGYEQYF.